This entry is about one T cell receptor beta chain. Its antigen remains unknown. These data originate in a study of cytomegalovirus exposure and HLA in healthy donors. Study-level information: Counted in an early data release were approximately 85 million unique TCRs from HLA-typed donors. Overall study results and limits: In a later analysis, TCR beta V- and J-gene trimming was associated with a missense DCLRE1C variant. Cytomegalovirus-associated TCR beta chains were listed, numbering roughly 150.

Germline CDR1 MNHEY, CDR2 SMNVEV (reference sequence). The CDR3 consists of 14 residues. V was pared by 3 bases and J by 1 base, with 10 bases between. Primers included in the PCR were 60 Vbeta and 13 Jbeta primers. The protocol was immunoSEQ multiplex PCR, while the TCRdb copy is restricted to in-frame clones and leaves out a portion. The sample holds 130,000 or so clones, about three fifths seen once. Sequencing was carried out using PBMCs. The TCR was taken from a woman in her thirties or forties in good health and CMV-seropositive. The chain carries TRBV27 and TRBJ2-7; weak D call: TRBD2 (6 bases). CDR3 nucleotides: TGTGCCAGCAGTTTGGTGACTAGTTCCTACGAGCAGTACTTC. This encodes CASSLVTSSYEQYF.